This T cell receptor beta chain was sequenced during a study of T cell responses to AZD1222 COVID-19 vaccine. Comments on this clone: No antigen is known for it.

This CDR3 is 15 amino acids long. Unmatched junction bases numbered 4, after V lost 6 bases and J lost 1 base. In germline, CDR1 is ENHRY, CDR2 SYGVKD. Using immunoSEQ multiplex PCR, the repertoire was profiled, and TCRdb retains in-frame clones only, with some absent. This table holds around 58,000 clones, about 90% found once. Timing groups of about 4 and about 12 weeks for second doses were pooled. Overall study results and limits: Researchers report vaccine-associated CD4 TCRs spanning spike, with dominance at 160-218 and 743-854. Among the donors, most were white British and more were female, and clonal diversity was possibly underestimated.

The gene calls are TRBV10-3 and TRBJ1-1, with 11 positions matching TRBD1. This material consisted of peripheral blood, taken 28 days after the second AZD1222 dose. The TCR comes from an adult who received the AZD1222 COVID-19 vaccine. CDR3 coding DNA: TGTGCCATCAGCAGGACAGGGGGCCAGAACACTGAAGCTTTCTTT. This encodes CAISRTGGQNTEAFF.